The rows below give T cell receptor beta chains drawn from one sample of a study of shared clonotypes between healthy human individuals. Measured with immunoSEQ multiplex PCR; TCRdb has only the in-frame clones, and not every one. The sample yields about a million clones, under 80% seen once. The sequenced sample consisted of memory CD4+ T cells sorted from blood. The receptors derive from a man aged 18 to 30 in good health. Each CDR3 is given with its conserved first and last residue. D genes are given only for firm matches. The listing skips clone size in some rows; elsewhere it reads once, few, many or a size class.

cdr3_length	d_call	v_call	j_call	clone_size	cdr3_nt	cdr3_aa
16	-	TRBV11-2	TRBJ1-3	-	TGTGCCAGCAGCTTAGAGTCAGGGCTAGCTGGAAACACCATATATTTT	CASSLESGLAGNTIYF
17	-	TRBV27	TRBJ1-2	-	TGTGCCAGCAGTTTAGTAGGTCTGCCAACCGGGGACTATGGCTACACCTTC	CASSLVGLPTGDYGYTF
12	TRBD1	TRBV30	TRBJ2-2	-	TGTGCCTGGGGACAGGGGACCGGGGAGCTGTTTTTT	CAWGQGTGELFF
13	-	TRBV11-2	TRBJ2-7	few	TGTGCCAGCAGGAACCTTGGGGGAAACGAGCAGTACTTC	CASRNLGGNEQYF
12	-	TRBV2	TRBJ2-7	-	TGTGCCAGCAGTGAAAGGACTGCCGAGCAGTACTTC	CASSERTAEQYF
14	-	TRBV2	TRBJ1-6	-	TGTGCCAGCAAGAAGGGGGGGTCTGGCTCACCCCTCCACTTT	CASKKGGSGSPLHF
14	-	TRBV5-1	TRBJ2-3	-	TGCGCCAGCAGCTCGGCGCCGACAAAAGATACGCAGTATTTT	CASSSAPTKDTQYF
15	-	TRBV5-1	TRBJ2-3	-	TGCGCCAGCAGCTTGGCGGGCCTAGCCACAGATACGCAGTATTTT	CASSLAGLATDTQYF
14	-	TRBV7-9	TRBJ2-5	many	TGTGCCAGCAGCCTCTCGGACTGGCAAGAGACCCAGTACTTC	CASSLSDWQETQYF
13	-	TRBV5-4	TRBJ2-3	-	TGTGCCAGCAGCTCCCCTAGGACAGATACGCAGTATTTT	CASSSPRTDTQYF
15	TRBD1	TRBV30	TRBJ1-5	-	TGTGCCTGGAGTCTCAGGGACAGGGGCAATCAGCCCCAGCATTTT	CAWSLRDRGNQPQHF
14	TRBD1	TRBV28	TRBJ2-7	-	TGTGCCAGCAGTTACAGGGGGCTCTCCTACGAGCAGTACTTC	CASSYRGLSYEQYF
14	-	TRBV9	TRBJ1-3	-	TGTGCCAGCAGCGCAGGGGATTTTGGAAACACCATATATTTT	CASSAGDFGNTIYF
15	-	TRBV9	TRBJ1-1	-	TGTGCCAGCAGCGTAGCTGAGTCAGGGTGGTCTGAAGCTTTCTTT	CASSVAESGWSEAFF
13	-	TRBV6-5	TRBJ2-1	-	TGTGCCAGCAGTTACTCAAGGGCCGATGAGCAGTTCTTC	CASSYSRADEQFF
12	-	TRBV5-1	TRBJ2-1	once	TGCGCCAGCAGCCGTGACGGATATGAGCAGTTCTTC	CASSRDGYEQFF
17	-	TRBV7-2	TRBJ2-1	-	TGTGCCAGCAGCTTAAGCCCGTCCCTAGGCTCCTACAATGAGCAGTTCTTC	CASSLSPSLGSYNEQFF
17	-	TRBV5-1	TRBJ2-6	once	TGCGCCAGCAGCCCGCTTGGACAGTCCTCTGGGGCCAACGTCCTGACTTTC	CASSPLGQSSGANVLTF
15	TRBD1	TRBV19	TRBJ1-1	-	TGTGCCAGTAGTATAGATCGGTGGGGCAGGGGGTATGCTTTCTTT	CASSIDRWGRGYAFF
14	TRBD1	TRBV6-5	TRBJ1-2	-	TGTGCCAGCACCAGGACAGGGACAGGCTATGGCTACACCTTC	CASTRTGTGYGYTF
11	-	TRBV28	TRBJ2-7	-	TGTGCCAGCAGTAACTCCTACGAGCAGTACTTC	CASSNSYEQYF
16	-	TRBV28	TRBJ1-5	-	TGTGCCAGCAGTTTACCACTCGGGGTTGGTTCGCAGCCCCAGCATTTT	CASSLPLGVGSQPQHF
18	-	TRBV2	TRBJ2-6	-	TGTGCCAGCAGTGCATTAGGGGGTCCTCTCTCTGGGGCCAACGTCCTGACTTTC	CASSALGGPLSGANVLTF
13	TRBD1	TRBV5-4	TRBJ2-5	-	TGTGCCAGCAGCCGTGACAGGGGAGAGACCCAGTACTTC	CASSRDRGETQYF
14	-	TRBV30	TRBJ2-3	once	TGTGCCTGGGTAAAGGGGCCCGGCACAGATACGCAGTATTTT	CAWVKGPGTDTQYF
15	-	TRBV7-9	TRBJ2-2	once	TGTGCCAGCAGCTCCGGACTAAGTACTACCGGGGAGCTGTTTTTT	CASSSGLSTTGELFF
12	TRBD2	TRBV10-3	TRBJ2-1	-	TGTGCCTCCCGGGGGGACTCGGATGAGCAGTTCTTC	CASRGDSDEQFF
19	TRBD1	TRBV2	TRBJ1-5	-	TGTGCCAGCAGTGAATTTAGACAGGGGATTGGGAGAGGCAATCAGCCCCAGCATTTT	CASSEFRQGIGRGNQPQHF
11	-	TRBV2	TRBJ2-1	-	TGTGCCAGCAGTGAATACTCTGAGCAGTTCTTC	CASSEYSEQFF
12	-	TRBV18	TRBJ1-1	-	TGTGCCAGCTCACCACCCACTGGGGGAGCTTTCTTT	CASSPPTGGAFF
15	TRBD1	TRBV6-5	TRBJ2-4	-	TGTGCCAGCAGTTCGATCGTGACAGGGGGCGCGAAGTGGTACTTC	CASSSIVTGGAKWYF
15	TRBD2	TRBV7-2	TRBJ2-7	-	TGTGCCAGCAGCTTAGAGCTAGCGGGGAGATACGAGCAGTACTTC	CASSLELAGRYEQYF
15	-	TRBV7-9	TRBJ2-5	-	TGTGCCAGCAGCTTAAGGCTAGCCAATCAAGAGACCCAGTACTTC	CASSLRLANQETQYF
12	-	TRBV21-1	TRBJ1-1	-	TGTGCCAGCAGCTGCCAGGGAGGTGAAGCTTTCTTT	CASSCQGGEAFF
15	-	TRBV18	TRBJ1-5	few	TGTGCCAGCTCACCAGAGACGGCTAGCAATCAGCCCCAGCATTTT	CASSPETASNQPQHF
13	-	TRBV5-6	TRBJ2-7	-	TGTGCCAGCAGCTGGGGAACATGGTACGAGCAGTACTTC	CASSWGTWYEQYF
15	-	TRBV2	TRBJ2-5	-	TGTGCCAGCAGTCCCGGGACAAAAGTCCAAGAGACCCAGTACTTC	CASSPGTKVQETQYF
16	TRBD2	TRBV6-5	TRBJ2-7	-	TGTGCCAGCAGTTACTCAGGGACCGGGCGGGGGGACGAGCAGTACTTC	CASSYSGTGRGDEQYF
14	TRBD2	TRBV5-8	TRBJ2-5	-	TGTGCCAGCGACGACGGGGGGTTCCAAGAGACCCAGTACTTC	CASDDGGFQETQYF
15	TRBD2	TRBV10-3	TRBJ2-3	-	TGTGCCCACGGCCGGGGGGAACTTAGCACAGATACGCAGTATTTT	CAHGRGELSTDTQYF